Listed below are T cell receptor beta chains from one sample, sequenced in a study of blood T cell repertoires in COVID-19. Clones were sequenced by immunoSEQ multiplex PCR, and TCRdb holds only the in-frame ones, with some missing. The repertoire holds over 200,000 clones, with about 85% as singletons. Material for sequencing was peripheral blood. The source of these receptors is a woman at least 80 years old with active or convalescent COVID-19. CDR3s include the opening cysteine and the closing phenylalanine or tryptophan. The D gene is left open where the match is weak. A clone size is listed for some rows: how often the clone was seen (once, few, many), or a class if it is expanded.

>.|TRBJ2-2|.|TRBV5-1
CASGPGGSNTGELFF
TGCGCCAGCGGGCCTGGAGGGTCAAACACCGGGGAGCTGTTTTTT
>.|TRBJ2-5|TRBD1|TRBV2
CASSGQVLRETQYF
TGTGCCAGCAGCGGACAGGTCCTAAGGGAGACCCAGTACTTC
>once|TRBJ2-7|.|TRBV18
CASSSLVYEQYF
TGTGCCAGCTCATCACTAGTCTACGAGCAGTACTTC
>.|TRBJ2-5|.|TRBV6-6
CAGLGGPPRGTQYF
TGTGCCGGACTAGGGGGACCCCCAAGGGGGACCCAGTACTTC
>.|TRBJ1-2|.|TRBV9
CASSVFRAGGVVDGYTF
TGTGCCAGCAGCGTATTCAGGGCCGGAGGGGTCGTAGATGGCTACACCTTC
>.|TRBJ2-6|.|TRBV20-1
CSASKGVGANVLTF
TGCAGTGCTAGTAAAGGGGTCGGGGCCAACGTCCTGACTTTC
>.|TRBJ2-2|TRBD2|TRBV7-9
CASSPRLAGGLRNTGELFF
TGTGCCAGCAGCCCGAGACTAGCGGGGGGGCTTAGGAACACCGGGGAGCTGTTTTTT
>.|TRBJ1-3|TRBD1|TRBV18
CASSPGQSSGNTIYF
TGTGCCAGCTCACCGGGACAGTCCTCTGGAAACACCATATATTTT
>.|TRBJ1-2|.|TRBV4-3
CASSQVALTGYGYTF
TGCGCCAGCAGCCAAGTGGCGCTGACAGGCTATGGCTACACCTTC
>once|TRBJ2-7|.|TRBV28
CASSVGGQTRPYEQYF
TGTGCCAGCAGTGTGGGGGGACAGACAAGACCCTACGAGCAGTACTTC
>.|TRBJ1-5|.|TRBV5-6
CASSLWGGNQPQHF
TGTGCCAGCAGCTTGTGGGGGGGCAATCAGCCCCAGCATTTT
>.|TRBJ2-5|TRBD2|TRBV20-1
CSASRTSGTHQETQYF
TGCAGTGCTAGTAGGACTAGCGGGACCCACCAAGAGACCCAGTACTTC
>.|TRBJ1-2|.|TRBV18
CASSPAGAGGYTF
TGTGCCAGCTCACCTGCTGGGGCAGGTGGCTACACCTTC
>.|TRBJ2-1|.|TRBV19
CASNLGLSYNEQFF
TGTGCCAGTAACCTTGGCCTCTCCTACAATGAGCAGTTCTTC
>.|TRBJ1-1|TRBD1|TRBV3-1/TRBV3-2
CASSQAHRGFEAFF
TGTGCCAGCAGCCAAGCCCACAGGGGGTTTGAAGCTTTCTTT
>.|TRBJ2-5|TRBD2|TRBV5-6
CASSLVGLAEGRETQYF
TGTGCCAGCAGCTTGGTAGGACTAGCGGAGGGTAGAGAGACCCAGTACTTC